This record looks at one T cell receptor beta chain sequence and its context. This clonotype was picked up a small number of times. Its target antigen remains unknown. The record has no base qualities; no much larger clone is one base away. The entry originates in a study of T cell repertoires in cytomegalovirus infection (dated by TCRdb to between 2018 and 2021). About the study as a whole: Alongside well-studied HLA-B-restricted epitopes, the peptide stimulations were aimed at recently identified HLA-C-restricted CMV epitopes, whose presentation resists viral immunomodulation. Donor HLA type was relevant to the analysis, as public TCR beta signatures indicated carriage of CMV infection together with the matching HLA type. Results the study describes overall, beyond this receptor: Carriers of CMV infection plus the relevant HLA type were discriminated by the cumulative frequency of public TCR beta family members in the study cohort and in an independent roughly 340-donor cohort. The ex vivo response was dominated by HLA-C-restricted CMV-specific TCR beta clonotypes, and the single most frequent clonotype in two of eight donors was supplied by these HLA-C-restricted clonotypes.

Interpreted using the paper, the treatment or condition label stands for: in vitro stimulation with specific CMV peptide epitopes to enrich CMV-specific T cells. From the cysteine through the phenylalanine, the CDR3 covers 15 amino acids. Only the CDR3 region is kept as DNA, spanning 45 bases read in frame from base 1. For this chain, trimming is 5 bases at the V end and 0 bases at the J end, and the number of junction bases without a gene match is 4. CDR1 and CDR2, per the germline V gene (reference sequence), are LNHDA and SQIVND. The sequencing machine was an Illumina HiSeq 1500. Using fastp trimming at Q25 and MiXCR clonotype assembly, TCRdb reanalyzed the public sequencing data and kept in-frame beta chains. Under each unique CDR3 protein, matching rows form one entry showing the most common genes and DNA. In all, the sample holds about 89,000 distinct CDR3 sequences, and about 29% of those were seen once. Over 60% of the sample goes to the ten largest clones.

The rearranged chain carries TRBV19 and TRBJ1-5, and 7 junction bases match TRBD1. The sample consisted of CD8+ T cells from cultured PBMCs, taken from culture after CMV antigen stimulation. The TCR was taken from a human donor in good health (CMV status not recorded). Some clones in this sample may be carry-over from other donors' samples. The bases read TGTGCCAGTAGTCTACGGGACAGTAGCAATCAGCCCCAGCATTTT. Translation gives CASSLRDSSNQPQHF.